One T cell receptor (beta chain) is described in this entry. Its target is not known. This sample stems from a study of T cells in Graves' hyperthyroidism and ophthalmopathy. Findings and caveats of the study: Blood held most thyroid clonotypes expanded above 0.001 frequency.

Graves' hyperthyroidism was deemed stable given no ophthalmopathy progression within 18 months. Amplification targeted TCR beta CDR3 regions from RNA transcripts. Initially, a first-round RT-PCR of the TCR CDR3 employed the HTBI primer set. TCRdb redid the calling of the multiplex PCR reads with MiXCR, one entry per CDR3 protein. Of some 510,000 distinct CDR3 sequences listed, about a fifth were seen once; the top ten hold around 27%. The sequencing sample was made of blood. This TCR came from a man younger than 35 with Graves' hyperthyroidism.

The chain's CDR3 is CASSKEGVETQYF. In nucleotides, the CDR3 is TGTGCCAGCAGCAAAGAGGGGGTGGAGACCCAGTACTTC. V gene TRBV7-2 combines with J gene TRBJ2-5; D possibly corresponds to TRBD1 (6 bases). Looked up from germline, CDR1 is SGHTA and CDR2 is FQGNSA. This CDR3 contains 13 residues. V lost 5 bases and J 5 bases, leaving 12 bases between the germline ends. Supplemented by reference TRBV7-2 and TRBJ2-5, the full variable domain reads GAGVSQSPSNKVTEKGKDVELRCDPISGHTALYWYRQSLGQGLEFLIYFQGNSAPDKSGLPSDRFSAERTGGSVSTLTIQRTQQEDSAVYLCASSKEGVETQYFGPGTRLLVL.